This T cell receptor beta chain was found in a study of cytomegalovirus exposure and HLA in healthy donors. About this clone itself: The antigen remains unidentified.

The repertoire was sequenced with immunoSEQ multiplex PCR; TCRdb's copy has only in-frame clones and lacks some. The sample holds 200,000 or so clones, around 88% seen once. The J segment lost 5 bases and the V segment lost 1 base, leaving 11 bases of the junction unmatched. The length of the CDR3 is 17 residues. Germline CDR1 reads MGHRA; CDR2 reads YSYEKL. Regarding the study as a whole: Later, an analysis found that TCR clusters from the first cohort tended to co-occur in the 130 or so validation repertoires. Cytomegalovirus association was listed for about 180 TCR beta chains.

The genes are TRBV4-1 and TRBJ2-5; 9 positions agree with TRBD1. This receptor was obtained from a woman aged 18-35 years in good health and CMV-seronegative. Sample: PBMCs. CDR3 sequence reads: CASSQVVGTGRGETQYF. In DNA form, the CDR3 reads TGCGCCAGCAGCCAAGTAGTCGGGACAGGGCGGGGGGAGACCCAGTACTTC.